The T cell receptor (beta chain) under discussion was sequenced for a study of blood T cells in healthy people across ages. Study-wide points: Age brought a roughly linear fall in TCR beta diversity measured per million T cells. For the donors, CMV status was unknown and possibly confounded expanded clonotype changes. Long-lived donors had more naive CD4+ cells and higher diversity than aged donors.

J was trimmed by 5 bases and V by 9 bases; bases with no gene match: 9. In germline, CDR1 is SGHRS, CDR2 YFSETQ. The CDR3 runs 13 residues. For the second PCR, which ran for roughly 7 to 11 cycles, a sample-barcoded 5' primer and a J-beta primer mix were used. A single record per CDR3 protein comes from TCRdb applying MiXCR to the 5' RACE reads. The table includes around 1.5 million distinct CDR3 sequences, around 39% detected once. On this clonotype: Antigen specificity is unknown.

There were at least 5.5 micrograms of total RNA extracted from every sample. Specimen: blood. The origin of this receptor is a woman younger than 30 in good health. The rearrangement links TRBV5-1 to TRBJ1-1; the match to TRBD1 covers 8 bases. This CDR3 is CATRGQGLTEAFF. The CDR3 DNA reads TGCGCCACCCGTGGACAGGGTTTGACTGAAGCTTTCTTT.